Listed here is a single TCR beta chain. iRepertoire HTBI primers and Arm-PCR of CDR3 regions built TCR beta libraries. TCRdb analysed the multiplex PCR reads with MiXCR anew, one entry per CDR3 protein. The sample lists fewer than 650,000 distinct CDR3 sequences, roughly 15% seen once, with 18% in the top ten. This sample stems from a study of regulatory T cells in long-lasting Graves disease. Time point meaning: newly diagnosed GD, antithyroid drugs for less than 3 months. PBMC RNA was the source of the TCR library. A further study also used this sample, focusing on T cells in Graves' hyperthyroidism and ophthalmopathy.

The material sequenced was peripheral blood mononuclear cells (PBMCs), taken at new diagnosis, from a patient treated with antithyroid drugs. The receptor was isolated from a woman in her 30s with Graves disease.

The CDR3 DNA is TGTGCCAGCAGCTTGGGCCTTTTGGGGGAAGCTTTCTTT. This encodes CASSLGLLGEAFF. The chain employs TRBV5-6 and TRBJ1-1; D unresolved. This CDR3 comprises 13 residues. Germline V gives CDR1 SGHDT, CDR2 YYEEEE. The ends were cut back, 0 bases at V and 8 bases at J, with 11 bases in the middle.